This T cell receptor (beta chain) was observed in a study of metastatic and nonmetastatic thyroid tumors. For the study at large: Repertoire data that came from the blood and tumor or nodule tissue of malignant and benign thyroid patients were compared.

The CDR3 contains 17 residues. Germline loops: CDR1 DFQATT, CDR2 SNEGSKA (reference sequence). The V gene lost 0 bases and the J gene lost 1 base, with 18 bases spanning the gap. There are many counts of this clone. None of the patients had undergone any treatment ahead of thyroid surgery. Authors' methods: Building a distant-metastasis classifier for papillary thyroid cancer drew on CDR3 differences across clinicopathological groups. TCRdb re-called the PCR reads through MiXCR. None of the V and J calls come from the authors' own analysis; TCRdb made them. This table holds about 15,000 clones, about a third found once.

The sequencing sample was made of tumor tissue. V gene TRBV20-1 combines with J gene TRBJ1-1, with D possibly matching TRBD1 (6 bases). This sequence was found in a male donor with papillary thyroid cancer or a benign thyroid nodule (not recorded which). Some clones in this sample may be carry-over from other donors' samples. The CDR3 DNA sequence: TGCAGTGCTAGAGATCACGGGGGGCGGAAGGGGAACACTGAAGCTTTCTTT. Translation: CSARDHGGRKGNTEAFF.